This TCR beta chain derives from a study of T cell responses to AZD1222 COVID-19 vaccine. The method was immunoSEQ multiplex PCR; TCRdb's version includes in-frame clones alone and lacks a portion of them. The data contain tens of thousands of clones, 75% to 90% of them singletons. This clone was counted a few times. Its antigen is currently unknown. Regarding the study as a whole: Spike regions recognized by vaccine-associated CD4 TCRs spanned the protein, led by 160-218 and 743-854. The study found Spike-specific TCR breadth and depth rose after two AZD1222 doses. Unmutated variant regions are reportedly targeted by nearly half of spike-specific TCRs. White British ancestry dominated among donors, who included more females, and clonal diversity was possibly underestimated.

The TCR comes from an adult who received the AZD1222 COVID-19 vaccine. This specimen was peripheral blood, taken 28 days after the second AZD1222 dose.

CDR3 sequence reads: CASSLGREREQYF. Here the CDR3 DNA reads TGTGCCAGCAGCTTGGGCAGGGAGAGAGAGCAGTACTTC. The chain links TRBV7-8 to TRBJ2-7; D is possibly TRBD1 or TRBD2 (5 bases each). The CDR3 is 13 amino acids. V lost 3 bases, J lost 7 bases, and 13 bases lay in between. The germline CDR1 and CDR2 sequences are SGHVS and FQNEAQ.